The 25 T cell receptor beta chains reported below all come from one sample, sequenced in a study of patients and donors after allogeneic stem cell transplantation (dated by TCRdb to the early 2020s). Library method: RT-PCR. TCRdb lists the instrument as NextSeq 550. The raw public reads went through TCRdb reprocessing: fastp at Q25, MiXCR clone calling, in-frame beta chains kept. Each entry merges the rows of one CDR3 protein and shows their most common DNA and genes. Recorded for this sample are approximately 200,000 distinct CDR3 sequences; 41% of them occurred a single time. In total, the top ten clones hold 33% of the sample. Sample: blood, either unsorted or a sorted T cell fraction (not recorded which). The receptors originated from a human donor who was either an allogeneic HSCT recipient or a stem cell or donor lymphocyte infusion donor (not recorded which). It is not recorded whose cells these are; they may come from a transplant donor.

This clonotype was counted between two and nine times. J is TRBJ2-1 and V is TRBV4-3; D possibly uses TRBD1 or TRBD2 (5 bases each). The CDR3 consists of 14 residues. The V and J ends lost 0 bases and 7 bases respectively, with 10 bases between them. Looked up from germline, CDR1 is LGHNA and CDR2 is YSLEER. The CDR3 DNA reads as TGCGCCAGCAGCCAAGAGAACTGGGGGAATGAGCAGTTCTTC. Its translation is CASSQENWGNEQFF.

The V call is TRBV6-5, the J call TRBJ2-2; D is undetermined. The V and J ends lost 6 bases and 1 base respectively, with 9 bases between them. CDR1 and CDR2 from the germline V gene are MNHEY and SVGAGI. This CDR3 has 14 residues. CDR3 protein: CASRVSRNTGELFF. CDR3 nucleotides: TGTGCCAGCAGGGTCTCCAGGAACACCGGGGAGCTGTTTTTT.

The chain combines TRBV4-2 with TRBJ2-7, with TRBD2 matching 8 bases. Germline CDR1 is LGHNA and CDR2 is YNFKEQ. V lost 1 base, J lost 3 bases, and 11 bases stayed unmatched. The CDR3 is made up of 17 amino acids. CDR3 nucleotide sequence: TGTGCCAGCAGCCAAGGGTATGGGCTAGCGGGTTTCTACGAGCAGTACTTC. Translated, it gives CASSQGYGLAGFYEQYF.

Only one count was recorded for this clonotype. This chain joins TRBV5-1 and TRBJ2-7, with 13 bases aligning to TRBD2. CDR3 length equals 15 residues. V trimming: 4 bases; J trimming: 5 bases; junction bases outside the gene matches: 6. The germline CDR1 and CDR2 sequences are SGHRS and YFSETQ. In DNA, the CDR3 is TGCGCCAGCAGCCCGGGACTAGCGGGATCCAACGAGCAGTACTTC. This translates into CASSPGLAGSNEQYF. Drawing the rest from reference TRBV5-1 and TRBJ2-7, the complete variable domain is KAGVTQTPRYLIKTRGQQVTLSCSPISGHRSVSWYQQTPGQGLQFLFEYFSETQRNKGNFPGRFSGRQFSNSRSEMNVSTLELGDSALYLCASSPGLAGSNEQYFGPGTRLTVT.

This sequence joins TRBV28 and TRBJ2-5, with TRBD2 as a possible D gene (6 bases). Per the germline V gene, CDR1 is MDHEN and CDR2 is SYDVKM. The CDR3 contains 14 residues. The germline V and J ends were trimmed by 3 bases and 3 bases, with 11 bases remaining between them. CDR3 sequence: CASSFGTLKETQYF. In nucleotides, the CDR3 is TGTGCCAGCAGTTTTGGGACTCTGAAAGAGACCCAGTACTTC. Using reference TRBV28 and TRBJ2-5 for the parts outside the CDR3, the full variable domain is DVKVTQSSRYLVKRTGEKVFLECVQDMDHENMFWYRQDPGLGLRLIYFSYDVKMKEKGDIPEGYSVSREKKERFSLILESASTNQTSMYLCASSFGTLKETQYFGPGTRLLVL.

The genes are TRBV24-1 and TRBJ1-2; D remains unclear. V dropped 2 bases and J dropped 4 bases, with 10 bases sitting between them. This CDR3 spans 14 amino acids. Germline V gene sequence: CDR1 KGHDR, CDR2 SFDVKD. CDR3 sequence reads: CATSDWSTRYGYTF. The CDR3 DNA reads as TGTGCCACCAGTGATTGGTCGACACGCTATGGCTACACCTTC.

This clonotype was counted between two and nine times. Written as DNA, the CDR3 is TGTGCCAGCAGCCTTATCAGGGATCAGCCCCAGCATTTT. Its translation: CASSLIRDQPQHF. This chain joins TRBV7-9 and TRBJ1-5, with TRBD1 as a possible D gene (5 bases). The germline V gene encodes CDR1 SEHNR and CDR2 FQNEAQ (reference sequence). Trimming pared 5 bases from V and 5 bases from J, leaving 10 bases between. This CDR3 is 13 amino acids long.

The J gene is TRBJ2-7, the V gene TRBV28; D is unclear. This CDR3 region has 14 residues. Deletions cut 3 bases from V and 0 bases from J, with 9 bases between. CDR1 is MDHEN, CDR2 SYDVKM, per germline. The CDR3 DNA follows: TGTGCCAGCAGTTTCAGCTACAGCTCCTACGAGCAGTACTTC. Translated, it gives CASSFSYSSYEQYF.

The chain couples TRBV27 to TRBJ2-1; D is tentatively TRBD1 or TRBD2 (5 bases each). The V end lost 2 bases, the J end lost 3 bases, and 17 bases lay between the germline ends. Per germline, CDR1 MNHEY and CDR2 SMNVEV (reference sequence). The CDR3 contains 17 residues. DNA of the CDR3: TGTGCCAGCAGTTTAGGGGGTATATGGGGGAGCTACAATGAGCAGTTCTTC. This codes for CASSLGGIWGSYNEQFF.

CDR3 region: CATRAGGMNTEAFF. CDR3 coding DNA: TGTGCCACCAGAGCGGGCGGAATGAACACTGAAGCTTTCTTT. V usage is TRBV24-1 and J usage is TRBJ1-1; the D is unclear. Germline lookup yields CDR1 KGHDR and CDR2 SFDVKD. CDR3 length: 14 amino acids. The ends were cut back, 7 bases at V and 0 bases at J, with 11 bases in the middle.

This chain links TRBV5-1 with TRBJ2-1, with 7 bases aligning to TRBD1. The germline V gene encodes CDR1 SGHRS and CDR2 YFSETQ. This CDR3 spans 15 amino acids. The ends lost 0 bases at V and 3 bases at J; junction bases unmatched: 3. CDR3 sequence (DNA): TGCGCCAGCAGCTTGGGAGGGGGCGACTACAATGAGCAGTTCTTC. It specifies CASSLGGGDYNEQFF. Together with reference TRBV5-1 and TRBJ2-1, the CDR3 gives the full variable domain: KAGVTQTPRYLIKTRGQQVTLSCSPISGHRSVSWYQQTPGQGLQFLFEYFSETQRNKGNFPGRFSGRQFSNSRSEMNVSTLELGDSALYLCASSLGGGDYNEQFFGPGTRLTVL.

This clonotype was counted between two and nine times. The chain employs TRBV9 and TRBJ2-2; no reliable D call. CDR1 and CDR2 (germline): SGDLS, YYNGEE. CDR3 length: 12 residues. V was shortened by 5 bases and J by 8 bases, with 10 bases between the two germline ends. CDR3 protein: CASRNWGGELFF. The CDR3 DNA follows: TGTGCCAGCAGAAACTGGGGAGGGGAGCTGTTTTTT.

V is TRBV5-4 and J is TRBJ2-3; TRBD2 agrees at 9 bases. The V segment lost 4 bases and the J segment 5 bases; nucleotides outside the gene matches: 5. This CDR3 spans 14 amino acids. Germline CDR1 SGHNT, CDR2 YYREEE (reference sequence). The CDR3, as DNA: TGTGCCAGCAGCCCGCTTAGCGGGGGAGATACGCAGTATTTT. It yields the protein CASSPLSGGDTQYF.

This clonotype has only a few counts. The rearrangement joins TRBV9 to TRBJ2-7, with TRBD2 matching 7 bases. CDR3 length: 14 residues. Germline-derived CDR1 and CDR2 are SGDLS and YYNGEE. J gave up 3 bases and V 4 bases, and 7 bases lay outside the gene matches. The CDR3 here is CASSPPGGIYEQYF. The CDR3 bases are TGTGCCAGCAGCCCCCCGGGGGGAATCTACGAGCAGTACTTC.

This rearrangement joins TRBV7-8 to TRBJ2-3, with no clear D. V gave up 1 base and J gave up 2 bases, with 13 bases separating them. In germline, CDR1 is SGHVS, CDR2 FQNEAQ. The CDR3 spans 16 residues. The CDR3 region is CASSLVGTLTTDTQYF. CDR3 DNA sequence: TGTGCCAGCAGCTTAGTTGGTACTTTAACCACAGATACGCAGTATTTT.

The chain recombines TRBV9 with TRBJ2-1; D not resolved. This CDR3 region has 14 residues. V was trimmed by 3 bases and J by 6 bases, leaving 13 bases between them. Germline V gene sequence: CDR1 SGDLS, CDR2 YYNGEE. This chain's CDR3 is CASSERLQPNEQFF. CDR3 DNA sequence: TGTGCCAGCAGCGAGCGACTGCAACCCAATGAGCAGTTCTTC.

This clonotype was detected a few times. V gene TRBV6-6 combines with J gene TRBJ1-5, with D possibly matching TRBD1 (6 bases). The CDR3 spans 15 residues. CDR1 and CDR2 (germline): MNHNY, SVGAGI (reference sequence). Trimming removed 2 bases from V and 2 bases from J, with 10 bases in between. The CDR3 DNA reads TGTGCCAGCAGTTACGAAGGGGGGGGCAATCAGCCCCAGCATTTT. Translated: CASSYEGGGNQPQHF.

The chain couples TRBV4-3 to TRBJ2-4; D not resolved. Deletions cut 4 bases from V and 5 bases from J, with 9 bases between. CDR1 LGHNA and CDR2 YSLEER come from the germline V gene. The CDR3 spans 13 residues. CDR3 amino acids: CASSRLEENIQYF. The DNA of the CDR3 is TGCGCCAGCAGCCGCCTTGAAGAAAACATTCAGTACTTC.

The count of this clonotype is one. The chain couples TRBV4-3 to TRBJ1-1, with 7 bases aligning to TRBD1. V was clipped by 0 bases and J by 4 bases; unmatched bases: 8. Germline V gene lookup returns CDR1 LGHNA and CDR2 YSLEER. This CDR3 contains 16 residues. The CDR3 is CASSQEADRVSTEAFF. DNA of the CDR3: TGCGCCAGCAGCCAAGAGGCTGACAGGGTCTCCACTGAAGCTTTCTTT.

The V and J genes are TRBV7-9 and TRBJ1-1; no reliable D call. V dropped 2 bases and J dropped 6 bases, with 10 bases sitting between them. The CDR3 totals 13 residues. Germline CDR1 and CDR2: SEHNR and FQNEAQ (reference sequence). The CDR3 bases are TGTGCCAGCAGCTTACTTATGGCGTCTGAAGCTTTCTTT. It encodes CASSLLMASEAFF.

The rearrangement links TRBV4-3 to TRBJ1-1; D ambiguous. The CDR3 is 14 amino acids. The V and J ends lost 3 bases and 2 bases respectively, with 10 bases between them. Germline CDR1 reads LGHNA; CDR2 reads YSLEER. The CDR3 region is CASSQQTPNTEAFF. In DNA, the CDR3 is TGCGCCAGCAGCCAGCAGACCCCTAACACTGAAGCTTTCTTT.

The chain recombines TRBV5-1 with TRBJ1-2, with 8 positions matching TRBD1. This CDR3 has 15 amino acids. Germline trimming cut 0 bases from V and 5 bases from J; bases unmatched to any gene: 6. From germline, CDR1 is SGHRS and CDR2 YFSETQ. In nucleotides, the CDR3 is TGCGCCAGCAGCTTGGAGGGACAGGAGGAATATGGCTACACCTTC. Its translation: CASSLEGQEEYGYTF.

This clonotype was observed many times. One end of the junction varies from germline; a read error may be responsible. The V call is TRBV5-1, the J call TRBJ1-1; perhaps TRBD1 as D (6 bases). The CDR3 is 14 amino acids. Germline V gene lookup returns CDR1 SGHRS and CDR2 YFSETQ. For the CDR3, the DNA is TGCGCCAGCAGGTTGGACAGAATGAACACTGAAGCTTTCTTT. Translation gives CASRLDRMNTEAFF.

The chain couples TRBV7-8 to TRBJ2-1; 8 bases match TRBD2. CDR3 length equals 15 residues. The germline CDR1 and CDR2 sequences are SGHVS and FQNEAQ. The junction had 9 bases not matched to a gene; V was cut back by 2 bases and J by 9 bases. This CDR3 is CASSLMSPAGAEQFF. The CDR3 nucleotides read TGTGCCAGCAGCTTAATGTCCCCAGCGGGAGCTGAGCAGTTCTTC.

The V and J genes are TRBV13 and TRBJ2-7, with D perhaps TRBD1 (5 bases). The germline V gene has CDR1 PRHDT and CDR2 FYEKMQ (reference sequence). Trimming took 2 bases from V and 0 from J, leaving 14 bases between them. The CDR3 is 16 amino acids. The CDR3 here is CASSLQGGARSYEQYF. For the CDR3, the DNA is TGTGCCAGCAGCTTACAGGGCGGAGCACGCTCCTACGAGCAGTACTTC.